The next 2 T cell receptor beta chains were all read from a single sample in a study of beta chain features in type 1 diabetes. Reverse transcribing all isolated RNA meant expressed TCRB transcripts were sequenced. Here immunoSEQ multiplex PCR was the method, and the copy in TCRdb shows in-frame clones only, minus some. There are hundreds of thousands of clones in the sample; approximately 31% occur only once, and 0.065% lies in the top ten. The sample comprised naive CD4+ T cells from blood. The receptors stem from a young man in good health.

The CDR3 bases are TGTGCCATCAGCAGTCCCCGGGACAGAAACGAGCAGTACTTC. Translation: CAISSPRDRNEQYF. This chain links TRBV10-3 with TRBJ2-7; 7 positions agree with TRBD1. With V trimmed by 6 bases and J by 5 bases, 10 bases remained unmatched. There are 14 residues in the CDR3. Germline CDR1 ENHRY, CDR2 SYGVKD.

The chain couples TRBV7-3 to TRBJ2-2; D is unresolved. This CDR3 is built from 12 residues. The germline CDR1 and CDR2 sequences are SGHTA and FQGTGA. Trimming left V 2 bases short and J 6 bases short, with 4 bases between. DNA for the CDR3: TGTGCCAGCAGCTTAGGGGCCGGGGAGCTGTTTTTT. It yields the protein CASSLGAGELFF.